The 21 T cell receptor beta chains below were found in one sample sequenced in a study of beta chain features in type 1 diabetes. The authors reverse transcribed all of the isolated RNA, so sequencing captured expressed TCRB transcripts. Profiling relied on immunoSEQ multiplex PCR, and the TCRdb table lists in-frame clones only, not all of them. The table lists about 370,000 clones, about 15% of them singletons. The sample comprised naive CD4+ T cells from blood. These receptors came from a woman under 30 in good health.

The gene calls are TRBV27 and TRBJ2-7; TRBD1 agrees at 7 bases. This CDR3 is 14 amino acids long. Germline CDR1 reads MNHEY; CDR2 reads SMNVEV (reference sequence). V was pared by 3 bases and J by 4 bases, with 6 bases of the junction left unmatched. The CDR3 spells CASSFAGGTYEQYF. The CDR3 DNA reads as TGTGCCAGCAGTTTTGCAGGGGGAACGTACGAGCAGTACTTC.

This sequence joins TRBV18 and TRBJ2-7, with 8 bases fitting TRBD2. The CDR3 contains 14 residues. The germline V gene encodes CDR1 KGHSH and CDR2 LQKENI. J lost 2 bases, V lost 6 bases, and 6 bases had no gene match. The CDR3 protein is CASSLSGSPYEQYF. The CDR3 coding sequence is TGTGCCAGCTCGCTCAGCGGGAGCCCCTACGAGCAGTACTTC.

The chain employs TRBV18 and TRBJ2-5; TRBD1 matches 9 bases. With 3 bases clipped from V and 3 bases from J, the junction kept 8 bases outside the gene matches. Germline V lookup: CDR1 KGHSH, CDR2 LQKENI. The CDR3 loop spans 16 amino acids. The CDR3 sequence is CASSPIQGASKETQYF. Here the CDR3 DNA reads TGTGCCAGCTCACCTATACAGGGGGCCTCCAAAGAGACCCAGTACTTC.

The chain employs TRBV2 and TRBJ1-2; unclear D gene. CDR3 length: 14 residues. Germline V gene data show CDR1 as SNHLY and CDR2 as FYNNEI. V dropped 3 bases and J dropped 2 bases, with 10 bases sitting between them. The CDR3 loop reads CASSDPAGNYGYTF. The CDR3, as DNA: TGTGCCAGCAGTGATCCGGCAGGAAACTATGGCTACACCTTC.

The V call is TRBV30, the J call TRBJ1-1; TRBD1 might be the D (5 bases). Trimming removed 0 bases from V and 3 bases from J, with 8 bases in between. The germline V gene has CDR1 GTSNPN and CDR2 SVGIG (reference sequence). The length of the CDR3 is 13 residues. CDR3: CAWSVQDDTEAFF. CDR3 nucleotides: TGTGCCTGGAGTGTACAGGACGACACTGAAGCTTTCTTT.

In its sample, this clone was seen a few times. The chain employs TRBV6-5 and TRBJ2-6; 8 positions match TRBD2. The CDR3 runs to 14 residues. V lost 3 bases and J lost 10; bases outside the gene matches: 5. Germline loops: CDR1 MNHEY, CDR2 SVGAGI. The chain's CDR3 is CASSYDRGGNVLTF. The DNA for the CDR3 is TGTGCCAGCAGTTATGATCGGGGGGGAAACGTCCTGACTTTC.

This clone was observed a few times. This chain joins TRBV2 and TRBJ2-1, with 8 bases that match TRBD1. CDR1 and CDR2 from the germline V gene are SNHLY and FYNNEI. CDR3 length equals 14 residues. V was pared by 9 bases and J by 4 bases, with 8 bases of the junction left unmatched. The CDR3 DNA is TGTGCCAGTGAAAAGGACAGGGTATACAATGAGCAGTTCTTC. Translated, it gives CASEKDRVYNEQFF.

This clone was seen only a few times. The chain links TRBV9 to TRBJ1-2, with 9 nucleotides matching TRBD1. After removal of 5 bases from V and 8 bases from J, the junction contained 13 bases not matched to a gene. This CDR3 contains 15 residues. Germline V gene data show CDR1 as SGDLS and CDR2 as YYNGEE. This CDR3 is CASSKNTGGGEGYTF. CDR3 DNA: TGTGCCAGCAGTAAAAATACAGGGGGCGGGGAAGGCTACACCTTC.

CDR3 in DNA: TGTGCCAGCAGAGACCTAGCGGAAACAGACGACGAGCAGTACTTC. It yields the protein CASRDLAETDDEQYF. The rearrangement joins TRBV2 to TRBJ2-7; 7 bases fit TRBD2. The germline V gene encodes CDR1 SNHLY and CDR2 FYNNEI. CDR3 size: 15 residues. Trimming removed 6 bases from V and 5 bases from J; junction bases left unmatched: 13. Based on the CDR3 plus reference TRBV2 and TRBJ2-7, the full variable domain is EPEVTQTPSHQVTQMGQEVILRCVPISNHLYFYWYRQILGQKVEFLVSFYNNEISEKSEIFDDQFSVERPDGSNFTLKIRSTKLEDSAMYFCASRDLAETDDEQYFGPGTRLTVT.

The chain combines TRBV9 with TRBJ2-5, with 7 bases identical to TRBD2. In germline, CDR1 is SGDLS, CDR2 YYNGEE. The V gene end was trimmed by 2 bases and the J gene end by 5 bases; junction bases not matched to a gene: 9. The CDR3 runs 15 residues. The CDR3 sequence is CASSVEGREGETQYF. The CDR3 DNA is TGTGCCAGCAGCGTCGAGGGCAGGGAGGGGGAGACCCAGTACTTC. Combining the CDR3 with reference TRBV9 and TRBJ2-5 gives the whole variable domain DSGVTQTPKHLITATGQRVTLRCSPRSGDLSVYWYQQSLDQGLQFLIQYYNGEERAKGNILERFSAQQFPDLHSELNLSSLELGDSALYFCASSVEGREGETQYFGPGTRLLVL.

The V call is TRBV6-6, the J call TRBJ2-7; D gene unclear. This CDR3 comprises 11 residues. The germline V and J ends were trimmed by 8 bases and 1 base, with 6 bases remaining between them. Germline CDR1 MNHNY, CDR2 SVGAGI (reference sequence). The CDR3 sequence is CASCQSYEQYF. For the CDR3, the DNA is TGTGCCAGCTGTCAGTCCTACGAGCAGTACTTC.

The table lists this clone with a few counts. The chain uses TRBV29-1 and TRBJ1-1; D might be TRBD1 (6 bases). The length of the CDR3 is 12 residues. CDR1 SQVTM and CDR2 ANQGSEA come from the germline V gene. V was shortened by 8 bases and J by 7 bases, with 17 bases between the two germline ends. CDR3 DNA sequence: TGCAGCTTCTCAGGGGCAGCTAATGAAGCTTTCTTT. Amino acid sequence: CSFSGAANEAFF.

The V gene is TRBV19, the J gene TRBJ2-7; TRBD2 is a possible D gene (5 bases). V was shortened by 7 bases and J by 5 bases, with 15 bases between the two germline ends. Germline V lookup: CDR1 LNHDA, CDR2 SQIVND (reference sequence). The CDR3 is 13 residues long. CDR3 loop: CASTPPGSDEQYF. DNA for the CDR3: TGTGCCAGTACTCCTCCGGGATCCGACGAGCAGTACTTC. The full variable domain, with the rest looked up from reference TRBV19 and TRBJ2-7, is DGGITQSPKYLFRKEGQNVTLSCEQNLNHDAMYWYRQDPGQGLRLIYYSQIVNDFQKGDIAEGYSVSREKKESFPLTVTSAQKNPTAFYLCASTPPGSDEQYFGPGTRLTVT.

The CDR3 loop is CASSVGQGPVEAFF. The CDR3 bases are TGTGCCAGTAGTGTCGGACAGGGACCCGTGGAAGCTTTCTTT. V usage is TRBV19 and J usage is TRBJ1-1; TRBD1 matches at 8 bases. The CDR3 has 14 amino acids. V dropped 5 bases and J dropped 8; count of bases not matched to a gene: 10. Germline values: CDR1 LNHDA, CDR2 SQIVND (reference sequence).

In this sample, this clone turned up a few times. V and J are TRBV13 and TRBJ2-5, with 7 bases that match TRBD2. Germline values: CDR1 PRHDT, CDR2 FYEKMQ (reference sequence). Trimming at V came to 5 bases and at J to 5 bases, leaving 8 bases not matched to a gene. The CDR3 runs to 14 residues. In nucleotides, the CDR3 is TGTGCCAGCAGCCGCCTCGGGGGGTCCGAGACCCAGTACTTC. Translation gives CASSRLGGSETQYF.

The chain couples TRBV9 to TRBJ1-2; no reliable D call. CDR1 SGDLS and CDR2 YYNGEE come from the germline V gene. The CDR3 runs to 14 residues. Between the trimmed V and J ends, which lost 4 bases and 5 bases, there was a span of 15 bases. CDR3 sequence reads: CASSPEGNGYGYTF. The CDR3 region has the DNA TGTGCCAGCAGCCCCGAGGGAAATGGTTATGGCTACACCTTC.

V gene TRBV4-2 combines with J gene TRBJ2-2; D unresolved. In germline, CDR1 is LGHNA, CDR2 YNFKEQ. The CDR3 length is 16 residues. V was pared by 0 bases and J by 2 bases, with 10 bases between. The CDR3 region is CASSQEVGVNTGELFF. CDR3 in DNA: TGTGCCAGCAGCCAAGAAGTAGGAGTTAACACCGGGGAGCTGTTTTTT.

This clone was seen a few times. V gene TRBV6-1 combines with J gene TRBJ2-7; maybe TRBD2 (6 bases). The V gene lost 1 base and the J gene lost 4 bases, with 14 bases spanning the gap. CDR1 and CDR2 (germline): MNHNS, SASEGT. The CDR3 is made up of 15 amino acids. The CDR3: CASSEDQPGGYEQYF. CDR3 DNA sequence: TGTGCCAGCAGTGAAGATCAGCCTGGGGGGTACGAGCAGTACTTC.

CDR3 residues: CASSLGGGRATDTQYF. CDR3 DNA sequence: TGTGCCAGCAGCTTAGGCGGCGGGAGGGCCACGGATACGCAGTATTTT. The rearrangement joins TRBV7-9 to TRBJ2-3, with 9 bases matching TRBD2. Germline lookup yields CDR1 SEHNR and CDR2 FQNEAQ (reference sequence). Germline trimming cut 1 base from V and 6 bases from J; bases unmatched to any gene: 8. The CDR3 extends over 16 amino acids.

In this sample, this clone turned up a few times. DNA for the CDR3: TGTGCCAGCAGCTCCCCCCCTAGCGGAAACATTCAGTACTTC. This encodes CASSSPPSGNIQYF. J is TRBJ2-4 and V is TRBV7-2, with TRBD2 matching 7 bases. Germline V CDR1 and CDR2: SGHTA, FQGNSA. V lost 4 bases, J lost 6 bases, and 6 bases stayed unmatched. CDR3 length: 14 residues.

This clone was seen a handful of times. The genes are TRBV7-2 and TRBJ1-5, with TRBD1 as a possible D gene (5 bases). This CDR3 has 16 amino acids. Trimming shortened V by 5 bases and J by 1 base, and 15 bases separated the two germline ends. Per germline, CDR1 SGHTA and CDR2 FQGNSA. Here the CDR3 reads CASSAEAGRSNQPQHF. CDR3 sequence (DNA): TGTGCCAGCAGCGCAGAGGCAGGGAGGAGCAATCAGCCCCAGCATTTT.